These 27 T cell receptor beta chains share one sample of origin, sequenced in a study of blood T cell repertoires in COVID-19. Repertoires were generated with immunoSEQ multiplex PCR, while TCRdb's copy carries only in-frame clones and drops some. The sample lists roughly 200,000 clones, 80% to 85% occurring once. Material for sequencing was peripheral blood. These receptor sequences come from a man aged 35 to 55 with acute or convalescent COVID-19.

Details on this clone: One end of the junction is discordant with germline, which a read error may explain. V and J are TRBV28 and TRBJ1-5; a possible D gene is TRBD1 (5 bases). The CDR3 runs to 11 residues. The germline V gene encodes CDR1 MDHEN and CDR2 SYDVKM. The DNA of the CDR3 is TGTGCCAGCATTCTCCAGGGAAGTATGGATTTT. This gives the protein CASILQGSMDF.

This chain joins TRBV9 and TRBJ1-3; the match to TRBD1 covers 8 bases. This CDR3 comprises 16 residues. The germline V gene encodes CDR1 SGDLS and CDR2 YYNGEE. With V trimmed by 3 bases and J by 2 bases, 7 bases remained unmatched. The CDR3 here is CASSGTGTNPGNTIYF. As DNA, the CDR3 is TGTGCCAGCAGCGGGACAGGGACAAATCCTGGAAACACCATATATTTT.

CDR3 sequence (DNA): TGTGCCAGCAGCTTGCCCCTAGCAGCAGATACGCAGTATTTT. Translated, it gives CASSLPLAADTQYF. This chain links TRBV5-6 with TRBJ2-3, with a tentative D call TRBD2 (5 bases). This CDR3 spans 14 amino acids. V was pared by 1 base and J by 4 bases, with 10 bases between. The germline CDR1 and CDR2 sequences are SGHDT and YYEEEE.

The rearrangement joins TRBV7-9 to TRBJ1-1; 8 bases are shared with TRBD1. V shed 5 bases and J 5 bases; nucleotides not matched to a gene: 7. There are 14 residues in the CDR3. Germline V gene sequence: CDR1 SEHNR, CDR2 FQNEAQ (reference sequence). DNA for the CDR3: TGTGCCAGCAGCCTACGACAGGGGCGGACTGAAGCTTTCTTT. It specifies CASSLRQGRTEAFF.

The chain uses TRBV7-6 and TRBJ1-5, with a weak D call TRBD1 (5 bases). The CDR3 length is 13 residues. The V end lost 5 bases, the J end lost 5 bases, and 10 bases lay between the germline ends. Looked up from germline, CDR1 is SGHVS and CDR2 is FNYEAQ. The CDR3, as DNA: TGTGCCAGCAGCCCGGGGGGAGATCAGCCCCAGCATTTT. Translating gives CASSPGGDQPQHF.

The chain has TRBV28 and TRBJ2-4; TRBD1 is a possible D gene (5 bases). Trimming shortened V by 11 bases and J by 0 bases, and 14 bases separated the two germline ends. The germline gives CDR1 MDHEN, CDR2 SYDVKM. This CDR3 has 14 residues. CDR3 DNA: TGTGCCTGTAACCAAGACAGAGCCAAAAACATTCAGTACTTC. This encodes CACNQDRAKNIQYF.

In this sample, this clone turned up once. The V gene is TRBV7-9, the J gene TRBJ1-1, with 7 bases lining up with TRBD1. The junction had 8 bases not matched to a gene; V was cut back by 6 bases and J by 4 bases. This CDR3 is 14 amino acids long. Germline V gene data show CDR1 as SEHNR and CDR2 as FQNEAQ (reference sequence). The CDR3 sequence: CASSPERGLTEAFF. CDR3 nucleotides: TGTGCCAGCAGTCCGGAGAGGGGGCTCACTGAAGCTTTCTTT.

V usage is TRBV7-7 and J usage is TRBJ2-2, with D uncertain. Trimming took 1 base from V and 7 from J, leaving 7 bases between them. CDR1 and CDR2 (germline): SSHAT, FNYEAQ (reference sequence). This CDR3 spans 13 amino acids. The CDR3 coding sequence is TGTGCCAGCAGCTTAGGGGCAATCGGGGAGCTGTTTTTT. As protein: CASSLGAIGELFF. Complete variable domain (other parts from reference TRBV7-7 and TRBJ2-2): GAGVSQSPRYKVTKRGQDVTLRCDPISSHATLYWYQQALGQGPEFLTYFNYEAQPDKSGLPSDRFSAERPEGSISTLTIQRTEQRDSAMYRCASSLGAIGELFFGEGSRLTVL.

With respect to this clone: The sample holds other DNA sequences that translate to the same CDR3. The chain carries TRBV5-1 and TRBJ1-5; D is ambiguous. Per the germline V gene, CDR1 is SGHRS and CDR2 is YFSETQ. Trimming cost V 0 bases and J 5 bases, with 6 bases left between them. This CDR3 is 13 amino acids long. The CDR3 bases are TGCGCCAGCAGCTTGGACAGAGATCAGCCCCAGCATTTT. This codes for CASSLDRDQPQHF.

The count of this clone is one. The chain couples TRBV5-6 to TRBJ1-4, with 9 bases that match TRBD1. Germline CDR1 is SGHDT and CDR2 is YYEEEE. V dropped 2 bases and J dropped 8; count of bases not matched to a gene: 7. This CDR3 contains 15 residues. In nucleotides, the CDR3 is TGTGCCAGCAGCTTAATCGGGACAGGGCCCGAAAAACTGTTTTTT. Amino acids: CASSLIGTGPEKLFF.

The chain links TRBV27 to TRBJ2-1; TRBD2 matches at 14 bases. The CDR3 has 15 residues. Per germline, CDR1 MNHEY and CDR2 SMNVEV (reference sequence). V shed 8 bases, J shed 7 bases, and the junction held 7 bases outside the gene matches. This CDR3 is CASGAGTSGSNEQFF. CDR3 coding DNA: TGTGCCAGCGGGGCCGGGACTAGCGGGAGTAATGAGCAGTTCTTC.

CDR3 protein: CASGQAAYNEQFF. The CDR3, as DNA: TGTGCCAGCGGTCAGGCAGCCTACAATGAGCAGTTCTTC. The chain combines TRBV19 with TRBJ2-1; no clear D gene. This CDR3 spans 13 amino acids. From germline, CDR1 is LNHDA and CDR2 SQIVND (reference sequence). Trimming pared 9 bases from V and 2 bases from J, leaving 11 bases between. Variable domain in full (rest from reference TRBV19 and TRBJ2-1): DGGITQSPKYLFRKEGQNVTLSCEQNLNHDAMYWYRQDPGQGLRLIYYSQIVNDFQKGDIAEGYSVSREKKESFPLTVTSAQKNPTAFYLCASGQAAYNEQFFGPGTRLTVL.

This sequence joins TRBV28 and TRBJ2-1; D is perhaps TRBD1 (5 bases). V was shortened by 7 bases and J by 6 bases, with 13 bases between the two germline ends. CDR1 is MDHEN, CDR2 SYDVKM, per germline. CDR3 length equals 13 residues. The CDR3 coding sequence is TGTGCCAGCACCCCCCGCAGGGTCAATGAGCAGTTCTTC. Encoded protein: CASTPRRVNEQFF. Supplemented by reference TRBV28 and TRBJ2-1, the full variable domain reads DVKVTQSSRYLVKRTGEKVFLECVQDMDHENMFWYRQDPGLGLRLIYFSYDVKMKEKGDIPEGYSVSREKKERFSLILESASTNQTSMYLCASTPRRVNEQFFGPGTRLTVL.

In the case of this clone: The sample contains more than one DNA sequence encoding this CDR3. The chain couples TRBV10-3 to TRBJ1-2, with D maybe TRBD1 (5 bases). V shed 0 bases and J shed 2 bases, with 13 bases lying between them. Germline assignment: CDR1 ENHRY and CDR2 SYGVKD. CDR3 length equals 16 residues. The CDR3 sequence: CAISESTGGGNYGYTF. The CDR3 DNA sequence: TGTGCCATCAGTGAGTCGACGGGGGGAGGGAACTATGGCTACACCTTC.

The chain recombines TRBV7-8 with TRBJ1-3; the D gene is possibly TRBD1 (6 bases). Germline V lookup: CDR1 SGHVS, CDR2 FQNEAQ. The V and J ends lost 5 bases and 0 bases respectively, with 20 bases between them. The length of the CDR3 is 18 residues. The CDR3 here is CASSPFGRGARSGNTIYF. Written as DNA, the CDR3 is TGTGCCAGCAGCCCCTTCGGCCGGGGGGCTCGCTCTGGAAACACCATATATTTT.

This chain connects TRBV30 to TRBJ2-7, with 9 nucleotides matching TRBD1. Germline CDR1 and CDR2: GTSNPN and SVGIG (reference sequence). The CDR3 spans 14 residues. V lost 0 bases to trimming and J lost 2 bases; unmatched junction nucleotides: 2. In DNA form, the CDR3 reads TGTGCCTGGAGTGTGGGACAGGGACCCTACGAGCAGTACTTC. Amino acid sequence: CAWSVGQGPYEQYF.

J is TRBJ2-3 and V is TRBV11-3, with D possibly matching TRBD1 (5 bases). CDR1 is SGHNT and CDR2 is YENEEA in the germline V gene. The CDR3 has 14 amino acids. V lost 3 bases and J lost 2, with 9 bases in between. The CDR3 sequence: CASSLEGVTDTQYF. DNA of the CDR3: TGTGCCAGCAGCTTGGAAGGGGTCACAGATACGCAGTATTTT. The variable domain in full, with the rest retrieved from reference TRBV11-3 and TRBJ2-3, is EAGVVQSPRYKIIEKKQPVAFWCNPISGHNTLYWYLQNLGQGPELLIRYENEEAVDDSQLPKDRFSAERLKGVDSTLKIQPAELGDSAVYLCASSLEGVTDTQYFGPGTRLTVL.

This chain connects TRBV6-6 to TRBJ1-4; 9 positions agree with TRBD1. With 5 bases clipped from V and 3 bases from J, the junction kept 1 base outside the gene matches. CDR3 length: 14 amino acids. CDR1 MNHNY and CDR2 SVGAGI come from the germline V gene (reference sequence). CDR3 in amino acids: CASSRQGANEKLFF. The CDR3 nucleotides read TGTGCCAGCAGTCGACAGGGGGCTAATGAAAAACTGTTTTTT.

In DNA form, the CDR3 reads TGTGCCAGCAGTTTGCAGGGAACCAATGAGCAGTTCTTC. This translates into CASSLQGTNEQFF. The rearrangement uses TRBV11-3 and TRBJ2-1; D is perhaps TRBD1 (5 bases). The CDR3 is made up of 13 amino acids. Looked up from germline, CDR1 is SGHNT and CDR2 is YENEEA. The germline V and J ends were trimmed by 6 bases and 6 bases, with 12 bases remaining between them. Variable domain in full (rest from reference TRBV11-3 and TRBJ2-1): EAGVVQSPRYKIIEKKQPVAFWCNPISGHNTLYWYLQNLGQGPELLIRYENEEAVDDSQLPKDRFSAERLKGVDSTLKIQPAELGDSAVYLCASSLQGTNEQFFGPGTRLTVL.

The rearrangement joins TRBV3-1 (or the pseudogene TRBV3-2) to TRBJ1-5; D remains ambiguous. Germline CDR1 reads LGHDT; CDR2 reads YNNKEL (reference sequence). V was shortened by 0 bases and J by 0 bases, with 6 bases between the two germline ends. The CDR3 covers 15 residues. In DNA form, the CDR3 reads TGTGCCAGCAGCCAAGACGGTAATAGCAATCAGCCCCAGCATTTT. Translated, it gives CASSQDGNSNQPQHF.

This clone appeared a single time. The rearrangement joins TRBV20-1 to TRBJ1-2; 7 bases are shared with TRBD1. Germline CDR1 and CDR2: DFQATT and SNEGSKA (reference sequence). Trimming removed 8 bases from V and 11 bases from J; junction bases left unmatched: 11. The CDR3 runs 11 residues. The CDR3 protein is CSHDREGGYTF. The CDR3 DNA reads as TGCAGTCACGACAGGGAAGGAGGGTACACCTTC.

This rearrangement joins TRBV11-1 to TRBJ2-3; 7 nucleotides align to TRBD1. Germline CDR1 is SGHAT and CDR2 is FQDESV (reference sequence). The CDR3 extends over 15 amino acids. The ends lost 4 bases at V and 2 bases at J; junction bases unmatched: 6. As DNA, the CDR3 is TGTGCCAGCAGCTCGGGACAGCCGAACACAGATACGCAGTATTTT. Protein: CASSSGQPNTDTQYF.

The chain couples TRBV6-5 to TRBJ2-1; 8 bases agree with TRBD2. CDR1 MNHEY and CDR2 SVGAGI come from the germline V gene. Germline trimming cut 2 bases from V and 6 bases from J; bases unmatched to any gene: 6. The CDR3 is 15 amino acids. CDR3 nucleotide sequence: TGTGCCAGCAGTTACAGTGCGGGAGGAGGCAATGAGCAGTTCTTC. Residues: CASSYSAGGGNEQFF.

The V gene is TRBV19, the J gene TRBJ2-7, with D possibly matching TRBD1 (5 bases). The CDR3 has 15 residues. Trimming stripped 5 bases from V and 3 bases from J, with 17 bases between. Germline lookup yields CDR1 LNHDA and CDR2 SQIVND (reference sequence). CDR3 loop: CASSDRFLTNYEQYF. The CDR3 DNA sequence: TGTGCCAGTAGTGACAGATTCCTCACAAACTACGAGCAGTACTTC.

The chain has TRBV2 and TRBJ2-2, with 11 bases lining up with TRBD1. The J segment lost 4 bases and the V segment lost 8 bases, leaving 3 bases of the junction unmatched. Germline lookup yields CDR1 SNHLY and CDR2 FYNNEI. CDR3 size: 14 residues. The CDR3 DNA is TGTGCCAGCTCGGGACAGGGGGTCACCGGGGAGCTGTTTTTT. Encoded protein: CASSGQGVTGELFF.

The rearrangement joins TRBV12-5 to TRBJ2-3; tentatively, D is TRBD2 (6 bases). Germline lookup yields CDR1 LGHNT and CDR2 FRNRAP. The CDR3 consists of 16 residues. Between the trimmed V and J ends, which lost 3 bases and 0 bases, there was a span of 13 bases. The CDR3: CASGFQRGSSTDTQYF. For the CDR3, the DNA is TGTGCTAGTGGTTTTCAACGGGGGAGTAGCACAGATACGCAGTATTTT.

This clone was found once. The chain recombines TRBV7-8 with TRBJ2-1; D gene uncertain. Trimming took off 3 bases at V and 9 bases at J, with 9 bases between the two ends. CDR1 SGHVS and CDR2 FQNEAQ come from the germline V gene. CDR3 length: 12 residues. The CDR3 region is CASSFLASEQFF. For the CDR3, the DNA is TGTGCCAGCAGCTTCTTGGCTAGTGAGCAGTTCTTC.